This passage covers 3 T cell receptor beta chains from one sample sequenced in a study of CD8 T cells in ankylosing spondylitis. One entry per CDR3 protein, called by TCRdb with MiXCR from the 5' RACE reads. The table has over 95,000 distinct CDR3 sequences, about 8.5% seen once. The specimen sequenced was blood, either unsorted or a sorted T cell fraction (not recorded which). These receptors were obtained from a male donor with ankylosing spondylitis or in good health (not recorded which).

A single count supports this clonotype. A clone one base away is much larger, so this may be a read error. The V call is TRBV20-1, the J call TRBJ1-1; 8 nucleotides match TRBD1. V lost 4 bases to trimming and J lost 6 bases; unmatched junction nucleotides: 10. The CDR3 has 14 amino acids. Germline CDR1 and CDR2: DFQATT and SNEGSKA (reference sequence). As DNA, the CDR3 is TGCAGTGCTACCCAAACAGGGGGTGGCGCTGAAGCTTTCTTT. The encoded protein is CSATQTGGGAEAFF.

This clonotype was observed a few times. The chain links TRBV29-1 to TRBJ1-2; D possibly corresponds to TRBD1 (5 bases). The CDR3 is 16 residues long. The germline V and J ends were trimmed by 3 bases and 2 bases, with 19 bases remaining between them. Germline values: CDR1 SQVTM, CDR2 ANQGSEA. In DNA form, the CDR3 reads TGCAGCGTTGACGTCCCCCGGGACCGCCTGAACTATGGCTACACCTTC. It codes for CSVDVPRDRLNYGYTF.

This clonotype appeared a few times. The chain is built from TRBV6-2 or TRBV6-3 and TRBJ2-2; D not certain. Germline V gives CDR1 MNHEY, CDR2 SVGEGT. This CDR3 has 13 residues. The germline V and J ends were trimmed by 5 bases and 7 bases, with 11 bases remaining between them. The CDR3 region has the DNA TGTGCCAGCAGTAACGGTCGGGTCGGGGAGCTGTTTTTT. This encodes CASSNGRVGELFF.